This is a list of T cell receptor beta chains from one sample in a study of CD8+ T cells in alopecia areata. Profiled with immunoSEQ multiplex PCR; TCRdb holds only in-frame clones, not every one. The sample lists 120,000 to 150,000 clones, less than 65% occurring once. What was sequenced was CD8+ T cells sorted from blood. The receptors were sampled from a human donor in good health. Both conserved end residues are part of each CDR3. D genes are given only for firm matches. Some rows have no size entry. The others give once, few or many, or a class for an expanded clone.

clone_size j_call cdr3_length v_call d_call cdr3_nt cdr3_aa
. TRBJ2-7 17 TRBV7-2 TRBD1 TGTGCCAGCAGCTTAGGCGATGAGGGACAGGGTTTTTACGAGCAGTACTTC CASSLGDEGQGFYEQYF
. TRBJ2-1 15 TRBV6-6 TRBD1 TGTGCCAGCAGTGGTGGGACAGGGGCGTACAATGAGCAGTTCTTC CASSGGTGAYNEQFF
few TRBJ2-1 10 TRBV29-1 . TGCAGCGTTCCCCTCAATGAGCAGTTCTTC CSVPLNEQFF
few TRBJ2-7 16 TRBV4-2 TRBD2 TGTGCCAGCAGCCAAGATAAGGCTAGCGGGATCTACGAGCAGTACTTC CASSQDKASGIYEQYF
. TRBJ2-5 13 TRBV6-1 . TGTGCCAGCGGATGGCAGGGGCAAGAGACCCAGTACTTC CASGWQGQETQYF
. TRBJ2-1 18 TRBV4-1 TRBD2 TGCGCCAGCAGCCAAGAATTTCTAGCGGGAGATGGTTACAATGAGCAGTTCTTC CASSQEFLAGDGYNEQFF
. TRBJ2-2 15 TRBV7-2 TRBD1 TGTGCCAGCAGCCGGGACAGGGCGAACACCGGGGAGCTGTTTTTT CASSRDRANTGELFF
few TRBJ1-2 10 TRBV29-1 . TGCAGCGTTGATGATGGGGACTACACCTTC CSVDDGDYTF
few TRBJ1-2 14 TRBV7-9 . TGTGCCAGCAGCTCTAGTTGGCTTAACTATGGCTACACCTTC CASSSSWLNYGYTF
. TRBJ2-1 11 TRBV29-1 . TGCAGCGTTGAATCCCGGAGGGGCATGTTCTTC CSVESRRGMFF
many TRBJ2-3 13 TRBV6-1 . TGTGCCAGCAGTGAAGATAAGGGAGATACGCAGTATTTT CASSEDKGDTQYF
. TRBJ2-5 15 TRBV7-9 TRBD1 TGTGCCAGCAGCTCAGGACAGGGGTTGGAAGAGACCCAGTACTTC CASSSGQGLEETQYF
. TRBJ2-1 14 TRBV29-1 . TGCAGCGTCGACACCGAGGGGTTATACAATGAGCAGTTCTTC CSVDTEGLYNEQFF
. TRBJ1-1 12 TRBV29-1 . TGCAGCCCTGGCCCGGTGAACACTGAAGCTTTCTTT CSPGPVNTEAFF
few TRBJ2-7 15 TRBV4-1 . TGCGCCAGCAGCCAAGCAGGACGGGAAGACTACGAGCAGTACTTC CASSQAGREDYEQYF
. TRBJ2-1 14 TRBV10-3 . TGTGCCATCAGTGCCCCCGGAGTAGCCGATGAGCAGTTCTTC CAISAPGVADEQFF
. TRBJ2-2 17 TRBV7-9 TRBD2 TGTGCCAGCAGCTTACTTAGCGGGAGTGTCCACACCGGGGAGCTGTTTTTT CASSLLSGSVHTGELFF
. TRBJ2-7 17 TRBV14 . TGTGCCAGCAGCCAAGAGGTCGGGCGTGCCCTCGATTACGAGCAGTACTTC CASSQEVGRALDYEQYF
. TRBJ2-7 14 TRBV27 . TGTGCCGCCGGGGAGTTGGGGAACTCCTACGAGCAGTACTTC CAAGELGNSYEQYF
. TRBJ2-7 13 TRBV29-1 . TGCAGCGTTGAAGACACAGACACCTACGAGCAGTACTTC CSVEDTDTYEQYF
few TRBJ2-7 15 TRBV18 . TGTGCCAGCTCACCACAACTAGCGGCCAGGGGGGAGCAGTACTTC CASSPQLAARGEQYF
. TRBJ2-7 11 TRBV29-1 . TGCAGCGCACAGGGCGAGTACGAGCAGTACTTC CSAQGEYEQYF
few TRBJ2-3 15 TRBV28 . TGTGCCAGCAGTCTAACGAGCGGAAGCACAGATACGCAGTATTTT CASSLTSGSTDTQYF
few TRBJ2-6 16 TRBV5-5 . TGTGCCAGCAGCCAAGATGGGGGCGCTGGGGCCAACGTCCTGACTTTC CASSQDGGAGANVLTF
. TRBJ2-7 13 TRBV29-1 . TGCAGCGTTGAGTCGGGGGCAGGGTACGAGCAGTACTTC CSVESGAGYEQYF
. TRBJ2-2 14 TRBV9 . TGTGCCAGCAGCGGACCTAGGGGGGCCGGGGAGCTGTTTTTT CASSGPRGAGELFF
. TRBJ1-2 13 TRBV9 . TGTGCCAGCAGCGGAGGGGCCCCCTATGGCTACACCTTC CASSGGAPYGYTF
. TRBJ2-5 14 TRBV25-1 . TGTGCCAGCAGTCCGCCCACTAGCCGGGAGACCCAGTACTTC CASSPPTSRETQYF
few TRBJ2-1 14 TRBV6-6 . TGTGCCAGCAGTTACGGGACCATCTACAATGAGCAGTTCTTC CASSYGTIYNEQFF
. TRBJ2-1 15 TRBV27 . TGTGCCAGCAGTTGGGCTAGCCGTAGAGTGGATGAGCAGTTCTTC CASSWASRRVDEQFF
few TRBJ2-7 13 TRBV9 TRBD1 TGTGCCAGCAGCAGAGGGACAGACTACGAGCAGTACTTC CASSRGTDYEQYF
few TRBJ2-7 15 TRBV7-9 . TGTGCCAGCAGCTCCGGGACGGAACGTCCCTACGAGCAGTACTTC CASSSGTERPYEQYF
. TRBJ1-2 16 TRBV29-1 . TGCAGCGTTGAATCTCGGCAGGGACCGAAGTCCTATGGCTACACCTTC CSVESRQGPKSYGYTF
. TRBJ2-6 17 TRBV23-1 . TGCGCCAGCCGCCCCGGGTGTAGGACCGCTGGGGCCAACGTCCTGACTTTC CASRPGCRTAGANVLTF
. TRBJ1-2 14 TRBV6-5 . TGTGCCAGCAGCTGGAGGGAATCGTTTTATGGCTACACCTTC CASSWRESFYGYTF
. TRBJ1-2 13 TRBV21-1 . TGTGCCAGCAGAAGGGGACAGGGCGAAGGCTACACCTTC CASRRGQGEGYTF
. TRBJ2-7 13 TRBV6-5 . TGTGCCAGCAGTTTCAACGGAAACTACGAGCAGTACTTC CASSFNGNYEQYF
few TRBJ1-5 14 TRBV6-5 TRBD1 TGTGCCAGCAGTTACCCGGACAGGGAAGTCCCCCAGCATTTT CASSYPDREVPQHF
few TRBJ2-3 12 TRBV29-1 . TGCAGCGTGGCAAATAGCACAGATACGCAGTATTTT CSVANSTDTQYF
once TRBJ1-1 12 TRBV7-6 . TGTGCCAGCAGCTTAGACAGGCGAGAAGCTTTCTTT CASSLDRREAFF
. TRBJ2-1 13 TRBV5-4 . TGTGCCAGCAGCTTGGGTCAGGTGAATGAGCAGTTCTTC CASSLGQVNEQFF
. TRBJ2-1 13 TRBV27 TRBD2 TGTGCCAGCAGCCCGACTAGCGGCAATGAGCAGTTCTTC CASSPTSGNEQFF
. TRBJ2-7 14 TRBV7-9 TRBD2 TGTGCCAGCAGCCCGCGACTAGCGGCCTACGAGCAGTACTTC CASSPRLAAYEQYF
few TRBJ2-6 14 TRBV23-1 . TGCGCCAGCCCCTATCGGACATCTCTTAACGTCCTGACTTTC CASPYRTSLNVLTF
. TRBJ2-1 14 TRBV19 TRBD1 TGTGCCAGTAGTCCCCGACAGGGGTGGAATGAGCAGTTCTTC CASSPRQGWNEQFF
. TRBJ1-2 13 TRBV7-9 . TGTGCCAGCAGCCAACCTCGCAGCCGGGGCTACACCTTC CASSQPRSRGYTF
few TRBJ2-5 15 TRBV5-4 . TGTGCCAGCAGCCCCGACAGTACCCTAGCCCAACGGAAGTACTTC CASSPDSTLAQRKYF
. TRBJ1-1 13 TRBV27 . TGTGCCAGCAGTTTATCTCCGAACACTGAAGCTTTCTTT CASSLSPNTEAFF